This T cell receptor (beta chain) came from a study of tumor-infiltrating lymphocytes in oesophageal squamous cell carcinoma. This clonotype turned up a few times. TCRdb re-analysed the PCR reads in MiXCR, keeping a single row per CDR3 protein. The sample has fewer than 16,000 distinct CDR3 sequences; 53% are singletons. The specimen sequenced was esophageal tumor tissue. This TCR derives from a male donor with esophageal squamous cell carcinoma.

The CDR3 bases are TGTGCCAGCAGGCGGGCGCTATACAATGAGCAGTTCTTC. Translated, it gives CASRRALYNEQFF. The chain links TRBV7-2 to TRBJ2-1; tentative D call: TRBD2 (5 bases). The germline V and J ends were trimmed by 6 bases and 4 bases, with 10 bases remaining between them. This CDR3 has 13 amino acids. The germline V gene has CDR1 SGHTA and CDR2 FQGNSA.